These 18 T cell receptor beta chains were all obtained from the same sample, sequenced in a study of blood T cells in healthy people across ages. A sample-barcoded 5' primer and a J-beta primer mix were used in a second PCR of about 7 to 12 cycles. TCRdb fed the 5' RACE reads into MiXCR, producing one record per CDR3 protein. The sample records about 800,000 distinct CDR3 sequences, 20% to 25% being singletons. Separately, the same data were catalogued under a study of T cells of mothers and their children.

Sequenced: blood. Receptor source: a boy between 10 and 17 years old in good health.

This clonotype was observed a handful of times. The chain uses TRBV28 and TRBJ1-1; D is unclear. The V end lost 3 bases, the J end lost 11 bases, and 25 bases lay between the germline ends. There are 16 residues in the CDR3. Germline V gives CDR1 MDHEN, CDR2 SYDVKM. CDR3 region: CASSFSVSDQTSRAFF. CDR3 nucleotide sequence: TGTGCCAGCAGTTTCTCGGTTTCTGATCAGACCAGTCGGGCTTTCTTT. Complete variable domain (other parts from reference TRBV28 and TRBJ1-1): DVKVTQSSRYLVKRTGEKVFLECVQDMDHENMFWYRQDPGLGLRLIYFSYDVKMKEKGDIPEGYSVSREKKERFSLILESASTNQTSMYLCASSFSVSDQTSRAFFGQGTRLTVV.

The genes are TRBV29-1 and TRBJ2-5, with TRBD2 as a possible D gene (6 bases). The CDR3 runs 14 residues. Germline V lookup: CDR1 SQVTM, CDR2 ANQGSEA. Between the trimmed V and J ends, which lost 7 bases and 2 bases, there was a span of 17 bases. This chain's CDR3 is CSGGIRGSQETQYF. The DNA for the CDR3 is TGCAGCGGCGGGATTAGGGGTTCTCAAGAGACCCAGTACTTC.

This clonotype came up many times. The rearrangement uses TRBV4-3 and TRBJ2-7, with 12 positions matching TRBD1. Germline lookup yields CDR1 LGHNA and CDR2 YSLEER. The CDR3 is made up of 15 amino acids. V shed 2 bases, J shed 7 bases, and the junction held 6 bases outside the gene matches. The CDR3 is CASSQPGQGAEEQYF. CDR3 DNA: TGCGCCAGCAGCCAACCGGGACAGGGGGCAGAAGAGCAGTACTTC.

CDR3 DNA: TGTGCCACCAGTGAGGGACAGGGGGCGGCCACCGGGGAGCTGTTTTTT. As protein: CATSEGQGAATGELFF. The V call is TRBV24-1, the J call TRBJ2-2; 12 bases line up with TRBD1. Germline-derived CDR1 and CDR2 are KGHDR and SFDVKD. V was pared by 4 bases and J by 4 bases, with 3 bases of the junction left unmatched. The CDR3 extends over 16 amino acids.

The chain links TRBV2 to TRBJ2-5; tentatively, D is TRBD2 (5 bases). The J call may be in error: the DNA end matches TRBJ2-7 better. The CDR3 runs 14 residues. Germline V lookup: CDR1 SNHLY, CDR2 FYNNEI. CDR3 loop: CASSVNRGSYEQYF. The CDR3 region has the DNA TGTGCCAGCAGTGTGAACAGAGGGTCCTACGAGCAGTACTTC.

The chain is built from TRBV20-1 and TRBJ1-2; D is undetermined. The ends were cut back, 5 bases at V and 10 bases at J, with 17 bases in the middle. The germline gives CDR1 DFQATT, CDR2 SNEGSKA (reference sequence). This CDR3 has 12 residues. CDR3 amino acids: CSAHSGTKDYTF. The CDR3 DNA follows: TGCAGTGCTCACTCCGGAACAAAGGACTACACCTTC.

The genes are TRBV4-3 and TRBJ2-7, with D possibly TRBD2 on 5 matching bases. Trimming stripped 1 base from V and 7 bases from J, with 14 bases between. This CDR3 is 14 amino acids long. Germline values: CDR1 LGHNA, CDR2 YSLEER. As DNA, the CDR3 is TGCGCCAGCAGCCAAGGCCCAATATCGGGAGAGCAGTACTTC. Amino acids: CASSQGPISGEQYF.

This clonotype has just a few counts. The V call is TRBV15, the J call TRBJ2-3; D is possibly TRBD1 (5 bases). The CDR3 length is 13 residues. Looked up from germline, CDR1 is LNHNV and CDR2 is YYDKDF (reference sequence). V dropped 8 bases and J dropped 6 bases, with 15 bases sitting between them. CDR3 loop: CATAKQVGDTQYF. CDR3 DNA: TGTGCCACCGCAAAACAGGTGGGGGATACGCAGTATTTT.

In DNA form, the CDR3 reads TGTGCCAGCAGCCCTCGTCGGGGACTAGGGTCATTCGGGGAGCTGTTTTTT. It codes for CASSPRRGLGSFGELFF. The J gene is TRBJ2-2, the V gene TRBV7-2; TRBD2 agrees at 8 bases. Germline loops: CDR1 SGHTA, CDR2 FQGNSA. V was clipped by 5 bases and J by 7 bases; unmatched bases: 15. The CDR3 has 17 residues.

The CDR3 nucleotides read TGTGCCAGCAGACAACAGGGGACTAGCGGGAGGGCCGGAAATGAGCAGTTCTTC. Its translation is CASRQQGTSGRAGNEQFF. The chain uses TRBV6-1 and TRBJ2-1; 16 nucleotides line up with TRBD2. CDR1 is MNHNS and CDR2 is SASEGT in the germline V gene. The junction had 12 bases not matched to a gene; V was cut back by 6 bases and J by 7 bases. The CDR3 runs 18 residues.

This clonotype was picked up a small number of times. V is TRBV29-1 and J is TRBJ2-1; D is perhaps TRBD2 (6 bases). V dropped 6 bases and J dropped 5 bases, with 14 bases sitting between them. The V gene's germline CDR1 is SQVTM and CDR2 ANQGSEA. The CDR3 extends over 13 amino acids. In nucleotides, the CDR3 is TGCAGCGTCCCTGGCGGAGGGGACAATGAGCAGTTCTTC. Its protein product is CSVPGGGDNEQFF.

This clonotype was detected many times. V and J are TRBV28 and TRBJ2-5; 10 bases line up with TRBD1. V dropped 5 bases and J dropped 5; count of bases not matched to a gene: 8. The CDR3 extends over 15 amino acids. Per the germline V gene, CDR1 is MDHEN and CDR2 is SYDVKM. The CDR3 DNA follows: TGTGCCAGCAGTCCGTACCCGGGACAGGGGGAGACCCAGTACTTC. Residues: CASSPYPGQGETQYF.

The V and J genes are TRBV11-2 and TRBJ2-1, with D maybe TRBD2 (5 bases). Trimming removed 7 bases at V and 0 bases at J, with 10 bases between. Germline V CDR1 and CDR2: SGHAT, FQNNGV. This CDR3 contains 14 residues. CDR3 amino acids: CASTQEVSYNEQFF. The CDR3 DNA sequence: TGTGCCAGCACTCAGGAGGTCTCCTACAATGAGCAGTTCTTC.

The chain recombines TRBV20-1 with TRBJ2-7, with D possibly being TRBD1 or TRBD2 (6 bases each). The V and J ends lost 5 bases and 5 bases respectively, with 22 bases between them. CDR1 and CDR2 (germline): DFQATT, SNEGSKA (reference sequence). This CDR3 is built from 15 residues. In nucleotides, the CDR3 is TGCAGTGCTCCAAGCGTGGGGGGCTCAGGGGACGAGCAGTACTTC. Amino acid sequence: CSAPSVGGSGDEQYF.

The genes are TRBV20-1 and TRBJ2-1; TRBD1 matches 7 bases. The trim removed 6 bases at V and 4 bases at J, leaving 9 bases unmatched. The CDR3 is 14 amino acids. Looked up from germline, CDR1 is DFQATT and CDR2 is SNEGSKA (reference sequence). CDR3 loop: CSANPGTAYNEQFF. In DNA form, the CDR3 reads TGCAGTGCAAACCCCGGGACAGCATACAATGAGCAGTTCTTC.

This clonotype was counted a few times. The rearrangement links TRBV3-1 to TRBJ2-5; 10 nucleotides line up with TRBD2. The last part of the DNA fits TRBJ2-1 better; the J call may be wrong. The CDR3 totals 16 residues. In germline, CDR1 is LGHDT, CDR2 YNNKEL (reference sequence). The CDR3 sequence: CASSLRATSGVYEQFF. The CDR3 bases are TGTGCCAGCAGCCTCAGAGCCACTAGCGGGGTCTATGAGCAGTTCTTC.

V usage is TRBV4-3 and J usage is TRBJ2-1, with 11 bases matching TRBD1. The CDR3 runs 18 residues. Germline CDR1 LGHNA, CDR2 YSLEER. V lost 0 bases and J lost 4; bases outside the gene matches: 8. CDR3 protein: CASSQDRAGTGGYNEQFF. In nucleotides, the CDR3 is TGCGCCAGCAGCCAAGATCGCGCCGGGACAGGGGGGTACAATGAGCAGTTCTTC.

The chain has TRBV6-6 and TRBJ1-2; tentatively, D is TRBD1 (5 bases). V was pared by 8 bases and J by 3 bases, with 10 bases between. Germline CDR1 reads MNHNY; CDR2 reads SVGAGI (reference sequence). This CDR3 region has 12 residues. The CDR3 spells CASRRDYYGYTF. In DNA form, the CDR3 reads TGTGCCAGCCGCCGGGACTACTATGGCTACACCTTC.